The clone carrying this T cell receptor beta chain was seen only a few times. No antigen is known for it. These data belong to a study of T cell repertoires in cytomegalovirus infection. Study details: Public TCR beta signature analysis indicated the presence of both CMV infection and matching HLA type.

The germline gives CDR1 MNHEY, CDR2 SMNVEV (reference sequence). V was trimmed by 0 bases and J by 5 bases, leaving 17 bases between them. The CDR3 covers 16 residues. TCRdb called the reads again in MiXCR, with one record for every CDR3 protein. The sample lists approximately 910,000 distinct CDR3 sequences; around 29% were seen once. The V call is TRBV27, the J call TRBJ2-7, with D perhaps matching TRBD1 (7 bases). The source was cultured CD8+ T cells from PBMCs, collected from culture after CMV antigen stimulation. The source is a human donor in good health (CMV status not recorded). Some clones in this sample may be carry-over from other donors' samples. CDR3 in DNA: TGTGCCAGCAGTTTATCGCGGGAAGGGGGCTGGCACGAGCAGTACTTC. It is translated as CASSLSREGGWHEQYF.